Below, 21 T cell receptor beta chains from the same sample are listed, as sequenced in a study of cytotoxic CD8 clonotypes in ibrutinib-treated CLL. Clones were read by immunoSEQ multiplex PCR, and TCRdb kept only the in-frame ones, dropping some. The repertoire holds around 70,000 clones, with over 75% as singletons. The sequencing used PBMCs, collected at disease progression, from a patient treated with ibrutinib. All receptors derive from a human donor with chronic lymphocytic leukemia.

In DNA, the CDR3 is TGCGCCAGCAGCAGCGGACTAGCGGGGGGGCTCGAGCAGTACTTC. Translating gives CASSSGLAGGLEQYF. V gene TRBV5-1 combines with J gene TRBJ2-7, with 15 bases fitting TRBD2. V shed 4 bases, J shed 6 bases, and the junction held 5 bases outside the gene matches. The CDR3 sequence is 15 residues long. CDR1 is SGHRS and CDR2 is YFSETQ in the germline V gene.

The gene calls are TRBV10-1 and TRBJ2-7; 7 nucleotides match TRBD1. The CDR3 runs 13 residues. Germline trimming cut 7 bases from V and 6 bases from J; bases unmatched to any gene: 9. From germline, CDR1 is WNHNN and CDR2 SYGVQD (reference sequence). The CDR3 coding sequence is TGCGCCAGCAAAAGGACAGGTGTTGGCGAGCAGTACTTC. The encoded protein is CASKRTGVGEQYF.

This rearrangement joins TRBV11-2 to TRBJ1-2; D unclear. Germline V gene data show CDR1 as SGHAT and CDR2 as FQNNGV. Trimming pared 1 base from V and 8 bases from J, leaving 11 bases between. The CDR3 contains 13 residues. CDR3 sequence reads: CASSLGAVEGYTF. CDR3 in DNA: TGTGCCAGCAGCTTAGGTGCGGTGGAGGGCTACACCTTC. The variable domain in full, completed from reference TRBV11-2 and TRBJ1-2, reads EAGVAQSPRYKIIEKRQSVAFWCNPISGHATLYWYQQILGQGPKLLIQFQNNGVVDDSQLPKDRFSAERLKGVDSTLKIQPAKLEDSAVYLCASSLGAVEGYTFGSGTRLTVV.

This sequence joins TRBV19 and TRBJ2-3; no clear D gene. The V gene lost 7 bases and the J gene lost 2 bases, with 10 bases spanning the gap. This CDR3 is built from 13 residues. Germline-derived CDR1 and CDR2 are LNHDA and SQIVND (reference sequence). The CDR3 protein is CASTSFVTDTQYF. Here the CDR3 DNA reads TGTGCCAGTACTTCGTTCGTCACAGATACGCAGTATTTT.

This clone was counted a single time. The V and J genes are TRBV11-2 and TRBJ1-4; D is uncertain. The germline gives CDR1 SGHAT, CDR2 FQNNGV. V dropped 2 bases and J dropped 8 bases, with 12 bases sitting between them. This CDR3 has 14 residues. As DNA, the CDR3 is TGTGCCAGCAGCTTAAGCCAGGTGGCAGAAAAACTGTTTTTT. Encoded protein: CASSLSQVAEKLFF.

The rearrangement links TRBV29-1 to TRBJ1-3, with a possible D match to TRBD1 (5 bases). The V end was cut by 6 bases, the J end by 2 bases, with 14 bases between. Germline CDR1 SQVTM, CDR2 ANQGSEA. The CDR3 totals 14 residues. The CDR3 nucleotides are TGCAGCGTCCGGGGCAGGCACGCTGGAAACACCATATATTTT. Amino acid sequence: CSVRGRHAGNTIYF. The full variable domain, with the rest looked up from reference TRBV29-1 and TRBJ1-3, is SAVISQKPSRDICQRGTSLTIQCQVDSQVTMMFWYRQQPGQSLTLIATANQGSEATYESGFVIDKFPISRPNLTFSTLTVSNMSPEDSSIYLCSVRGRHAGNTIYFGEGSWLTVV.

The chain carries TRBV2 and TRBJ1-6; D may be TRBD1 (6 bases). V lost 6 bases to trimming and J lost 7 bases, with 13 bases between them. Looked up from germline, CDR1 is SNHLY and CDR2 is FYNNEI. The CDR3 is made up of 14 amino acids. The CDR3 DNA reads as TGTGCCAGCAGGGAGGACAGCATCAATTCACCCCTCCACTTT. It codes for CASREDSINSPLHF.

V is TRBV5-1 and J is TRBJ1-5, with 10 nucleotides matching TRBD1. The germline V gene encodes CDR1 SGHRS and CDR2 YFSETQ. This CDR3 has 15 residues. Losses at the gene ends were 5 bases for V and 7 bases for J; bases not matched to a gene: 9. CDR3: CASRLTGGGEQPQHF. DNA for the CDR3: TGCGCCAGCAGATTGACAGGGGGCGGTGAACAGCCCCAGCATTTT.

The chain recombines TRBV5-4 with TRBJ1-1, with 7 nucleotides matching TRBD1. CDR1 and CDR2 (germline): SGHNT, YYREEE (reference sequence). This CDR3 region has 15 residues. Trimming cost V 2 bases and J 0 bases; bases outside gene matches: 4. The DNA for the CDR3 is TGTGCCAGCAGCTTAATGGGACAGTTGAACACTGAAGCTTTCTTT. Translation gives CASSLMGQLNTEAFF.

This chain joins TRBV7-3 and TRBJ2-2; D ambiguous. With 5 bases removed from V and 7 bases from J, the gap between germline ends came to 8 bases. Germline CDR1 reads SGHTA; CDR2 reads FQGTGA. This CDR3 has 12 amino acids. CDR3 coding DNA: TGTGCCAGCAGCCCCAATCACGGGGAGCTGTTTTTT. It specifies CASSPNHGELFF. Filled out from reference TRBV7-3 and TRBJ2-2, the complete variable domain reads GAGVSQTPSNKVTEKGKYVELRCDPISGHTALYWYRQSLGQGPEFLIYFQGTGAADDSGLPNDRFFAVRPEGSVSTLKIQRTERGDSAVYLCASSPNHGELFFGEGSRLTVL.

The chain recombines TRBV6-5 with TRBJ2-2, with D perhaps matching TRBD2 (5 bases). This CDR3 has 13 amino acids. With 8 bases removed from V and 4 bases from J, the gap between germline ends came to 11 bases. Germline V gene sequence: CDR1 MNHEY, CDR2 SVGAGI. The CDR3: CASERGFTGELFF. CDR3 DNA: TGTGCCAGCGAAAGAGGGTTCACCGGGGAGCTGTTTTTT.

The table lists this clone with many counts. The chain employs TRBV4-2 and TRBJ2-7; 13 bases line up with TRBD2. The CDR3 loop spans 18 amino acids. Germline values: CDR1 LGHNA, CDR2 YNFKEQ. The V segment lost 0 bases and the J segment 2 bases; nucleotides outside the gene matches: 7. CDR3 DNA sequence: TGTGCCAGCAGCCAAGATCCCCCGACTAGCGGGAGGACCTACGAGCAGTACTTC. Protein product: CASSQDPPTSGRTYEQYF.

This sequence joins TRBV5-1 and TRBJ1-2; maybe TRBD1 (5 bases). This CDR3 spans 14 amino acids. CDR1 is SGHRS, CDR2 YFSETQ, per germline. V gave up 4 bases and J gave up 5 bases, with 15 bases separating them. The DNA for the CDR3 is TGCGCCAGCAGCCCGACGGGACCGACGTATGGCTACACCTTC. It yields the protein CASSPTGPTYGYTF.

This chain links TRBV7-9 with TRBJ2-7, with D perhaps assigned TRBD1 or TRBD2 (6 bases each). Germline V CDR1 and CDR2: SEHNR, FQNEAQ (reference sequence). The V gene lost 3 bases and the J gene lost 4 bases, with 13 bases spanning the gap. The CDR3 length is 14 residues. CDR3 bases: TGTGCCAGCAGCTTTGGGGGGCAAGGGTACGAGCAGTACTTC. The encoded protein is CASSFGGQGYEQYF.

CDR3 in DNA: TGTGCCAGCAGTTTATTGGGATCGGATCAGCCCCAGCATTTT. It encodes CASSLLGSDQPQHF. J is TRBJ1-5 and V is TRBV27, with no clear D. The CDR3 length is 14 residues. Germline CDR1 is MNHEY and CDR2 is SMNVEV (reference sequence). Trimming took off 1 base at V and 5 bases at J, with 9 bases between the two ends.

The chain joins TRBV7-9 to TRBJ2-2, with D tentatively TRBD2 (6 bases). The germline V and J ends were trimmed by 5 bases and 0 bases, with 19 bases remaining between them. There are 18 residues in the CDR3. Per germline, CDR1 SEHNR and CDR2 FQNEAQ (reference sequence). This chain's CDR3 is CASSVTRVADTNTGELFF. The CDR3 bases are TGTGCCAGCAGCGTCACCAGGGTAGCGGACACGAACACCGGGGAGCTGTTTTTT.

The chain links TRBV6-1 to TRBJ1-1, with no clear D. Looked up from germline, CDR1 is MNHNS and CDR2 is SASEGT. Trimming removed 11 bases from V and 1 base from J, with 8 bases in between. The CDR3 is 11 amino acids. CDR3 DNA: TGTGCCGGGCGAAAGAACACTGAAGCTTTCTTT. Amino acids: CAGRKNTEAFF.

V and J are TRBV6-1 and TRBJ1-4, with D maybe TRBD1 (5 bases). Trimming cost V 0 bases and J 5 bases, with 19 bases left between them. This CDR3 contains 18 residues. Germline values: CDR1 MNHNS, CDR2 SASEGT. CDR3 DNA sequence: TGTGCCAGCAGTGAAGCCCAGGGTGGGAGTCCGTGGAATGAAAAACTGTTTTTT. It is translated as CASSEAQGGSPWNEKLFF.

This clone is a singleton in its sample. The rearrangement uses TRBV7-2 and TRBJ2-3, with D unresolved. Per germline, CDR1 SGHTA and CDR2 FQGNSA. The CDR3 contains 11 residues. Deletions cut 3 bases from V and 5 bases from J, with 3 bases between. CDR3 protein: CASSFLDTQYF. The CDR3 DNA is TGTGCCAGCAGCTTCCTAGATACGCAGTATTTT.

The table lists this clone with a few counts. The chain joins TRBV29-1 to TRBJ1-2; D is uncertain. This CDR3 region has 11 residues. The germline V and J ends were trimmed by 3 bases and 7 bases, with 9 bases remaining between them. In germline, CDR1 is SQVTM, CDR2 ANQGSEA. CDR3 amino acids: CSVEAASGYTF. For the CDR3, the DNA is TGCAGCGTTGAGGCAGCTTCTGGCTACACCTTC. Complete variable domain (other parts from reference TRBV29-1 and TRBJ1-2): SAVISQKPSRDICQRGTSLTIQCQVDSQVTMMFWYRQQPGQSLTLIATANQGSEATYESGFVIDKFPISRPNLTFSTLTVSNMSPEDSSIYLCSVEAASGYTFGSGTRLTVV.

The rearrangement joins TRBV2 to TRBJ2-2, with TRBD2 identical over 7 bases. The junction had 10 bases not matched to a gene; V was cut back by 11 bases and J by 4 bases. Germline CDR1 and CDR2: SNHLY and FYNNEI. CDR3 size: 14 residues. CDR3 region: CAAGRGEGTGELFF. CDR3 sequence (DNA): TGTGCCGCGGGTCGCGGGGAGGGCACCGGGGAGCTGTTTTTT.